This T cell receptor (beta chain) was captured in a study (dated by TCRdb to between 2015 and 2017). At the level of the whole study: The study set out to test whether tumor-infiltrating Tregs in breast cancer get recruited from blood Tregs or are instead converted in situ from other CD4+ T cell subsets.

Cells that were CD4+CD25+CD127-/low were the ones isolated as Tregs. Tregs, naive and memory CD4+ T cells from tumor, blood and ipsilateral draining lymph nodes of five breast cancer patients underwent full-length TCR alpha and beta sequencing. Tumor tissue and lymph nodes obtained by ipsilateral axillary dissection were perfused with PBS, cut into small pieces and digested using collagenase I and hyaluronidase. Ficoll density gradient centrifugation was used to isolate mononuclear cells from either lymph nodes or 50 ml of peripheral blood. FACS confirmed that the sorted cell populations were more than 90% pure. As regards this clonotype: The antigen it recognizes is unknown. Base qualities were left out, and no much larger clone turns up one base away.

Results and caveats for the whole study, not just this receptor: The larger-cohort validation was restricted to a single TCR beta V-J rearrangement rather than whole repertoires. Tumor-infiltrating Treg TCR alpha and beta sequences overlapped most with tumor naive CD4+ T cells, then with blood naive CD4+ T cells. The TCR gene usage of tumor memory CD4+ T cells clustered together with blood and lymph node memory CD4+ cells and with lymph node naive CD4+ cells.

After removal of 8 bases from V and 5 bases from J, the junction retains 5 bases not matched to a gene. Including cysteine and phenylalanine, the CDR3 has 13 amino acids. Only the CDR3 DNA is retained, 39 bases long and in frame from the first base. Per the germline V gene, KGHDR is the CDR1 and SFDVKD is the CDR2. Full-length TCR variable regions were amplified by 5' RACE PCR with constant-region reverse primers, followed by semi-nested PCR with Nested Universal Primer A. The ReliaPrep RNA Cell Miniprep System was used to extract total RNA, which was then reverse transcribed into 5'RACE-ready cDNA with the SMARTer RACE 5'/3' Kit. Multiplex adaptors were used to barcode full-length TCR alpha and beta libraries, and the barcoded libraries were sequenced on an Illumina MiSeq. Turning to the authors' computational methods: For each of nine subset-tissue groups, sequencing data from the five patients were combined, and the groups were compared by unsupervised clustering of TCR gene usage. The Morisita-Horn index was used to calculate repertoire similarity, with shared sequences weighted by how much each contributed to each repertoire. TCRdb ran its own pipeline on the public reads, namely fastp trimming at Q25 and MiXCR clone calling, and kept in-frame beta chains. Rows with a matching CDR3 protein are joined into one entry that keeps the most common DNA and genes. The V and J calls, along with clone size, are taken from TCRdb and not from the paper's own processing. This sample gives about 9,000 distinct CDR3 sequences in total; roughly half of them show up just once. Jointly, the top ten make up 2.9% of the sample.

Sequencing was done on a sample of Tregs sorted from a lymph node. The receptor was isolated from a female donor with breast cancer. The V and J genes are TRBV24-1 and TRBJ2-1; a stretch of 7 junction bases matches TRBD2. DNA sequence: TGTGCCACCAACCGGGCGGGAGACAATGAGCAGTTCTTC. Its protein product is CATNRAGDNEQFF.